This TCR beta chain emerged from a study of early T cells in non-severe SARS-CoV-2 infection. Looking at the study overall: The authors sequenced bulk RNA from unsorted whole blood, leaving chains unpaired. Study-wide findings and caveats: Anti-spike CD8 responses were favored by VDJdb matching, which missed private and CD4 specificities.

This clonotype was seen repeatedly, ten times or more. Its target is not known. Unique molecular identifiers were added to individual cDNA molecules. Each CDR3 protein is one row after TCRdb ran MiXCR on the 5' RACE reads. This sample has roughly 72,000 distinct CDR3 sequences; 9.5% to 15% occur once, and the top ten carry about 2.5%. Germline loops: CDR1 SGHAT, CDR2 FQNNGV. V trimming: 4 bases; J trimming: 0 bases; junction bases outside the gene matches: 5. The CDR3 sequence is 17 residues long. The sequence derives from an adult who was a healthcare worker with PCR-confirmed SARS-CoV-2 infection or an uninfected control (not recorded which). The rearrangement links TRBV11-2 to TRBJ2-6, with 8 bases matching TRBD2. The sample was whole blood, taken at baseline. The CDR3 loop reads CASSSGGVFSGANVLTF. DNA for the CDR3: TGTGCCAGCAGCTCGGGAGGGGTCTTCTCTGGGGCCAACGTCCTGACTTTC.